The present TCR beta chain was sequenced within a study of hypomethylating agent response in myelodysplastic syndrome. Study information: Roughly five patients were non-responders, while six showed complete response or hematologic improvement.

On this clone: Its antigen is undetermined.

Produced via immunoSEQ multiplex PCR; TCRdb's table is partial and in-frame only. Altogether about 10,000 clones are present, around 80% being singletons, with the ten largest covering over 3%. From germline, CDR1 is MNHEY and CDR2 SMNVEV (reference sequence). CDR3 length: 14 residues. V dropped 0 bases and J dropped 5; count of bases not matched to a gene: 2. Findings and limits, study-wide: Possible novel MDS antigen recognition by shared GLIPH2 clusters needs experimental validation. Control donors' ages did not match those of MDS patients. Only about twelve patients were analyzed in this small cohort.

The source of this sequence is a human donor with myelodysplastic syndrome. The sample in question was bone marrow, obtained before or after starting hypomethylating agent treatment for myelodysplastic syndrome (not recorded which). The rearrangement uses TRBV27 and TRBJ1-2, with 8 bases identical to TRBD1. For the CDR3, the DNA is TGTGCCAGCAGTTTATCAGGACAGGGATATGGCTACACCTTC. This encodes CASSLSGQGYGYTF.